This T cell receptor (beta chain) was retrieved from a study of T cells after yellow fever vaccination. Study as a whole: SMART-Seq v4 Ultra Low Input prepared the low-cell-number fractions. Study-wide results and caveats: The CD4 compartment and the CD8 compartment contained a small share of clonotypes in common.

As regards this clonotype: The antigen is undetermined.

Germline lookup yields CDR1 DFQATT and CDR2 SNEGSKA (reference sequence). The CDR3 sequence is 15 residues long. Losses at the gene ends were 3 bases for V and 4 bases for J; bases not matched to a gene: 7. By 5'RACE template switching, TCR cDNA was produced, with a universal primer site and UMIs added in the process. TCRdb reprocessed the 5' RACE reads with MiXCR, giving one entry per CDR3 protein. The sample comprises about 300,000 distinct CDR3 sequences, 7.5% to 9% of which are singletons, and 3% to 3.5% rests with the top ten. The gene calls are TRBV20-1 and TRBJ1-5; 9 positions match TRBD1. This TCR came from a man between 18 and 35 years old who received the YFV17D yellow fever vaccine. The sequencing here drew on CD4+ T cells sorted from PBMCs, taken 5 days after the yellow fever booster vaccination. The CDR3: CSASPPDRGNQPQHF. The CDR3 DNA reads TGCAGTGCTAGCCCTCCGGACAGGGGAAATCAGCCCCAGCATTTT.